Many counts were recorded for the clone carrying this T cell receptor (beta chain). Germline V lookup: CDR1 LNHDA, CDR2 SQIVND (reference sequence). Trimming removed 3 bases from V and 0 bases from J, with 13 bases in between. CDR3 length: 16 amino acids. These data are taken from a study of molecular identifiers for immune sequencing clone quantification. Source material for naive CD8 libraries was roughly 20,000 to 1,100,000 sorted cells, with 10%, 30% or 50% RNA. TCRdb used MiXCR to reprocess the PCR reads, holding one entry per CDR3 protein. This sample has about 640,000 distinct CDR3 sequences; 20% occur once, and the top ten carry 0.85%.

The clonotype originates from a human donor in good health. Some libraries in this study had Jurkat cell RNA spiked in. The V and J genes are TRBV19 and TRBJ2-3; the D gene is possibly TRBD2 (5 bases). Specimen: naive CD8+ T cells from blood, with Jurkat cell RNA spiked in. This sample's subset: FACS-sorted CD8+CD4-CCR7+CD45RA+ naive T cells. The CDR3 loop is CASSIATRSSTDTQYF. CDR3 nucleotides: TGTGCCAGTAGTATCGCAACTAGATCAAGCACAGATACGCAGTATTTT.